Below, 20 T cell receptor beta chains from the same sample are listed, as sequenced in a study of CD8 T cells in ankylosing spondylitis. TCRdb ran MiXCR on the 5' RACE reads and lists one entry per CDR3 protein. This table holds more than 600,000 distinct CDR3 sequences, about 20% found once. What these receptors recognize is not known. Study outcomes and limitations: Blood from ankylosing spondylitis patients appeared to carry a characteristic roughly 8-variant TCR beta motif.

The source material was blood, either unsorted or a sorted T cell fraction (not recorded which). These receptors were obtained from a male donor with ankylosing spondylitis.

This clonotype was recorded a few times. The V gene is TRBV30, the J gene TRBJ2-1; TRBD1 might be the D (5 bases). This CDR3 region has 15 residues. Germline-derived CDR1 and CDR2 are GTSNPN and SVGIG (reference sequence). The germline V and J ends were trimmed by 0 bases and 10 bases, with 19 bases remaining between them. CDR3 loop: CAWSVSSRQGFEQFF. DNA of the CDR3: TGTGCCTGGAGTGTTTCCTCGCGTCAGGGTTTCGAGCAGTTCTTC.

This chain joins TRBV20-1 and TRBJ2-7, with D unresolved. This CDR3 spans 13 amino acids. The germline V gene has CDR1 DFQATT and CDR2 SNEGSKA (reference sequence). Trimming removed 3 bases at V and 1 base at J, with 10 bases between. In DNA form, the CDR3 reads TGCAGTGCTAGTGGCGGAACGTCCTACGAGCAGTACTTC. Protein: CSASGGTSYEQYF.

This chain uses TRBV12-3 or TRBV12-4 with TRBJ2-5; 9 bases are a match to TRBD2. CDR3 length: 15 residues. V shed 5 bases, J shed 4 bases, and the junction held 8 bases outside the gene matches. CDR3 amino acids: CASSRLAGTRETQYF. CDR3 nucleotides: TGTGCCAGCAGTAGGCTAGCGGGAACGCGAGAGACCCAGTACTTC.

This clonotype appeared a few times. V gene TRBV27 combines with J gene TRBJ1-2, with D possibly matching TRBD1 (6 bases). Deletions cut 0 bases from V and 5 bases from J, with 10 bases between. CDR1 and CDR2 (germline): MNHEY, SMNVEV (reference sequence). CDR3 length: 14 amino acids. The CDR3 reads CASSLSAGDYGYTF. DNA for the CDR3: TGTGCCAGCAGTTTATCGGCAGGGGATTATGGCTACACCTTC.

The V gene is TRBV7-9, the J gene TRBJ2-5; no definite D call. The V gene lost 1 base and the J gene lost 4 bases, with 10 bases spanning the gap. Germline V gives CDR1 SEHNR, CDR2 FQNEAQ (reference sequence). CDR3 length: 14 amino acids. DNA of the CDR3: TGTGCCAGCAGCTTAGACCTGGCTGGAGAGACCCAGTACTTC. This gives the protein CASSLDLAGETQYF.

This chain connects TRBV30 to TRBJ2-7, with TRBD1 as a possible D gene (5 bases). The CDR3 consists of 12 residues. Germline CDR1 is GTSNPN and CDR2 is SVGIG (reference sequence). Trimming left V 3 bases short and J 1 base short, with 7 bases between. CDR3 DNA sequence: TGTGCCTGGAGCCAGGGATCCTACGAGCAGTACTTC. Translating gives CAWSQGSYEQYF.

A single count supports this clonotype. No conserved phenylalanine or tryptophan is present at the end of the CDR3, so a read error is the likely explanation. The rearrangement links TRBV27 to TRBJ2-5; 9 bases are shared with TRBD2. The length of the CDR3 is 14 residues. The trim removed 4 bases at V and 9 bases at J, leaving 9 bases unmatched. Germline V gene lookup returns CDR1 MNHEY and CDR2 SMNVEV (reference sequence). The CDR3 nucleotides are TGTGCCAGCAGTTCTATAGCGGGAGAATTGGCCCAGTACTGC. Its translation: CASSSIAGELAQYC.

This clonotype was recorded a few times. V is TRBV27 and J is TRBJ2-6, with a possible D match to TRBD2 (5 bases). Germline CDR1 and CDR2: MNHEY and SMNVEV (reference sequence). This CDR3 is 15 amino acids long. Trimming removed 9 bases at V and 0 bases at J, with 12 bases between. CDR3 DNA sequence: TGTGCCAGTAGCGACGGCGCCTCTGGGGCCAACGTCCTGACTTTC. It specifies CASSDGASGANVLTF.

This clonotype showed up many times. Written as DNA, the CDR3 is TGCGCCAGCAGCCCCCTGACTGGGGCCTACAATGAGCAGTTCTTC. Its translation is CASSPLTGAYNEQFF. This sequence joins TRBV5-1 and TRBJ2-1, with D unclear. The CDR3 is 15 amino acids. Trimming left V 4 bases short and J 2 bases short, with 13 bases between. Per germline, CDR1 SGHRS and CDR2 YFSETQ.

This clonotype was observed a few times. The V and J genes are TRBV7-2 and TRBJ2-7; possible D gene TRBD1, 6 bases. V was shortened by 5 bases and J by 2 bases, with 13 bases between the two germline ends. The CDR3 sequence is 14 residues long. Germline lookup yields CDR1 SGHTA and CDR2 FQGNSA. The chain's CDR3 is CASSASQGPYEQYF. CDR3 nucleotide sequence: TGTGCCAGCAGCGCCTCACAGGGCCCCTACGAGCAGTACTTC.

This clonotype appeared a few times. The chain carries TRBV5-1 and TRBJ2-1; D possibly uses TRBD1 or TRBD2 (6 bases each). This CDR3 region has 15 residues. Germline V gene lookup returns CDR1 SGHRS and CDR2 YFSETQ. Trimming shortened V by 0 bases and J by 3 bases, and 10 bases separated the two germline ends. CDR3 nucleotide sequence: TGCGCCAGCAGCTTGGTGGGGGGCTTCTACAATGAGCAGTTCTTC. This sequence encodes CASSLVGGFYNEQFF.

In this sample, this clonotype turned up once. The chain employs TRBV7-8 and TRBJ1-2, with TRBD1 matching 9 bases. Trimming cost V 5 bases and J 3 bases; bases outside gene matches: 10. The CDR3 is 16 residues long. Germline V gene lookup returns CDR1 SGHVS and CDR2 FQNEAQ. The CDR3 loop is CASSEHRGPSDYGYTF. The CDR3 DNA reads as TGTGCCAGCAGCGAACACAGGGGGCCGAGTGACTATGGCTACACCTTC.

V and J are TRBV24-1 and TRBJ1-1; D may be TRBD1 (5 bases). CDR3 size: 17 residues. V lost 0 bases, J lost 0 bases, and 13 bases lay in between. Germline CDR1 KGHDR, CDR2 SFDVKD. The CDR3 region has the DNA TGTGCCACCAGTGATTTGGAATCCGGGACGTTGAACACTGAAGCTTTCTTT. Encoded protein: CATSDLESGTLNTEAFF.

The chain recombines TRBV4-2 with TRBJ1-2, with 9 bases matching TRBD1. V was clipped by 1 base and J by 6 bases; unmatched bases: 3. Germline CDR1 and CDR2: LGHNA and YNFKEQ. CDR3 length: 14 amino acids. CDR3 DNA: TGTGCCAGCAGCCAAGTTGGGACAGGGAATGGCTACACCTTC. Residues: CASSQVGTGNGYTF.

The rearrangement uses TRBV19 and TRBJ1-1; the D gene is possibly TRBD1 (5 bases). Germline V gene lookup returns CDR1 LNHDA and CDR2 SQIVND (reference sequence). Trimming left V 6 bases short and J 4 bases short, with 15 bases between. The CDR3 sequence is 14 residues long. In DNA, the CDR3 is TGTGCCAGTAGAGTGGGCAGGGCGGGCACTGAAGCTTTCTTT. Protein product: CASRVGRAGTEAFF.

The rearrangement joins TRBV11-2 to TRBJ2-7; D gene uncertain. Germline CDR1 and CDR2: SGHAT and FQNNGV. V was trimmed by 1 base and J by 5 bases, leaving 12 bases between them. CDR3 size: 14 residues. CDR3 sequence (DNA): TGTGCCAGCAGCTTAGTGTGGTCTCAGCACGAGCAGTACTTC. The encoded protein is CASSLVWSQHEQYF.

The chain carries TRBV27 and TRBJ2-1; 12 bases line up with TRBD2. After removal of 3 bases from V and 3 bases from J, the junction contained 6 bases not matched to a gene. Germline CDR1 reads MNHEY; CDR2 reads SMNVEV (reference sequence). The CDR3 totals 17 residues. This CDR3 is CASSLLTSGSIYNEQFF. As DNA, the CDR3 is TGTGCCAGCAGTTTGTTGACTAGCGGGAGTATCTACAATGAGCAGTTCTTC.

This clonotype has just a few counts. The gene calls are TRBV20-1 and TRBJ1-4; the D is unclear. CDR3 length equals 15 residues. Between the trimmed V and J ends, which lost 3 bases and 8 bases, there was a span of 19 bases. Germline V gene lookup returns CDR1 DFQATT and CDR2 SNEGSKA (reference sequence). The chain's CDR3 is CSASQGPTGLEKLFF. The CDR3 DNA sequence: TGCAGTGCTAGTCAAGGGCCTACCGGTCTCGAAAAACTGTTTTTT.

This clonotype was seen ten or more times. The chain carries TRBV12-3 or TRBV12-4 and TRBJ1-2, with D perhaps TRBD1 (5 bases). There are 11 residues in the CDR3. V shed 4 bases and J shed 8 bases, with 8 bases lying between them. CDR3 in amino acids: CASSSGMGYTF. In nucleotides, the CDR3 is TGTGCCAGCAGTTCAGGGATGGGCTACACCTTC.

The chain is built from TRBV7-2 and TRBJ2-1, with 14 bases fitting TRBD2. The CDR3 loop spans 16 amino acids. Germline values: CDR1 SGHTA, CDR2 FQGNSA. V gave up 2 bases and J gave up 6 bases; unmatched junction bases: 3. The CDR3 sequence is CASSLRGTSGSNEQFF. Here the CDR3 DNA reads TGTGCCAGCAGCTTACGTGGGACTAGCGGGAGCAATGAGCAGTTCTTC. Variable domain in full (rest from reference TRBV7-2 and TRBJ2-1): GAGVSQSPSNKVTEKGKDVELRCDPISGHTALYWYRQSLGQGLEFLIYFQGNSAPDKSGLPSDRFSAERTGGSVSTLTIQRTQQEDSAVYLCASSLRGTSGSNEQFFGPGTRLTVL.